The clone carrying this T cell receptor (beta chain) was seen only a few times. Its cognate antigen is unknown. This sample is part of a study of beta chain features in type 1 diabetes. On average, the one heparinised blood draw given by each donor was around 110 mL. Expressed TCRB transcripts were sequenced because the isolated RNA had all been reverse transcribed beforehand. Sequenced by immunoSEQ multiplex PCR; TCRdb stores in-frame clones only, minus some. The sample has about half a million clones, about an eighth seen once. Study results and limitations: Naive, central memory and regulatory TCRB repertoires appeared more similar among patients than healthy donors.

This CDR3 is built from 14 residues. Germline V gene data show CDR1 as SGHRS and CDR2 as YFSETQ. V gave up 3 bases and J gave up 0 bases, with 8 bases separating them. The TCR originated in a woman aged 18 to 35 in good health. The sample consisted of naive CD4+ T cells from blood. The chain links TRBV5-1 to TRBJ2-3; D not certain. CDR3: CASSSSSSTDTQYF. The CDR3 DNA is TGCGCCAGCAGCTCCTCCTCTAGCACAGATACGCAGTATTTT.